This is a list of T cell receptor beta chains from one sample in a study of human T cells and chemical hapten exposure. TCRdb fed the RACE reads into MiXCR, producing one record per CDR3 protein. The data contain around 380,000 distinct CDR3 sequences, more than 4.5% of them seen just once; the ten biggest clones take up under 3%. The specimen comprised whole blood, sampled in connection with sensitization to the hapten diphenylcyclopropenone (DPC). The receptors were gathered from a woman between 50 and 59 years old with alopecia areata. Some clones in this sample may be carry-over from other donors' samples. Each CDR3 is given with its conserved first and last residue. The order of the fields is D gene, clone size, J gene, V gene, CDR3 protein, CDR3 DNA. A D gene is named only where the DNA matches it firmly. Rows give clone size only sometimes, using once, few, many, or a class for an expanded clone.

d_gene: NA
abundance: many
j_gene: TRBJ1-3
v_gene: TRBV29-1
CDR3aa: CSVGSGGGNTIYF
CDR3nt: TGCAGCGTTGGCTCCGGCGGAGGAAACACCATATATTTT

d_gene: TRBD2
abundance: many
j_gene: TRBJ2-3
v_gene: TRBV2
CDR3aa: CASRGGNFLGTDTQYF
CDR3nt: TGTGCCAGCAGGGGAGGGAATTTCCTGGGTACAGATACGCAGTATTTT

d_gene: TRBD2
abundance: few
j_gene: TRBJ2-3
v_gene: TRBV13
CDR3aa: CASSPSRAGRADTQYF
CDR3nt: TGTGCCAGCAGCCCCTCGAGGGCAGGGAGGGCAGATACGCAGTATTTT

d_gene: NA
abundance: many
j_gene: TRBJ2-7
v_gene: TRBV7-2
CDR3aa: CASSPIGPAREQYF
CDR3nt: TGTGCCAGCAGCCCAATCGGACCGGCTCGCGAGCAGTACTTC

d_gene: NA
abundance: NA
j_gene: TRBJ2-2
v_gene: TRBV2
CDR3aa: CASSEGVWSTGELFF
CDR3nt: TGTGCCAGCAGTGAAGGAGTCTGGAGCACCGGGGAGCTGTTTTTT

d_gene: NA
abundance: many
j_gene: TRBJ2-7
v_gene: TRBV20-1
CDR3aa: CSATKGTHSGEQYF
CDR3nt: TGCAGTGCTACTAAGGGGACTCACTCCGGGGAGCAGTACTTC

d_gene: NA
abundance: NA
j_gene: TRBJ2-6
v_gene: TRBV15
CDR3aa: CATSRSRATGANVLTF
CDR3nt: TGTGCCACCAGCAGATCACGGGCCACTGGGGCCAACGTCCTGACTTTC

d_gene: NA
abundance: many
j_gene: TRBJ1-1
v_gene: TRBV24-1
CDR3aa: CATTDGKNTEAFF
CDR3nt: TGTGCCACCACCGACGGGAAGAACACTGAAGCTTTCTTT

d_gene: NA
abundance: many
j_gene: TRBJ2-7
v_gene: TRBV27
CDR3aa: CASGGRGSYEQYF
CDR3nt: TGTGCCAGCGGCGGACGGGGGTCCTACGAGCAGTACTTC

d_gene: NA
abundance: many
j_gene: TRBJ2-1
v_gene: TRBV10-1
CDR3aa: CASSESFSGNYNEQFF
CDR3nt: TGCGCCAGCAGTGAGTCGTTTAGCGGAAACTACAATGAGCAGTTCTTC

d_gene: NA
abundance: NA
j_gene: TRBJ1-2
v_gene: TRBV19
CDR3aa: CASSIAGGDGYTF
CDR3nt: TGTGCCAGTAGTATAGCCGGGGGCGACGGCTACACCTTC

d_gene: NA
abundance: NA
j_gene: TRBJ1-1
v_gene: TRBV20-1
CDR3aa: CSARQGGGRTEAFF
CDR3nt: TGCAGTGCTAGGCAGGGAGGGGGACGGACTGAAGCTTTCTTT

d_gene: NA
abundance: NA
j_gene: TRBJ1-4
v_gene: TRBV7-9
CDR3aa: CASSRARGGGEKLFF
CDR3nt: TGTGCCAGCAGCCGCGCTAGGGGGGGCGGCGAAAAACTGTTTTTT

d_gene: NA
abundance: many
j_gene: TRBJ1-5
v_gene: TRBV28
CDR3aa: CASSLGISNQPQHF
CDR3nt: TGTGCCAGCAGTTTGGGGATTAGCAATCAGCCCCAGCATTTT

d_gene: TRBD1
abundance: few
j_gene: TRBJ1-2
v_gene: TRBV20-1
CDR3aa: CSAGTGGVDYGYTF
CDR3nt: TGCAGTGCGGGGACAGGGGGCGTGGACTATGGCTACACCTTC

d_gene: NA
abundance: NA
j_gene: TRBJ2-7
v_gene: TRBV29-1
CDR3aa: CSVEEDEYEQYF
CDR3nt: TGCAGCGTTGAAGAGGACGAATACGAGCAGTACTTC

d_gene: NA
abundance: many
j_gene: TRBJ1-5
v_gene: TRBV2
CDR3aa: CASKAGTSNQPQHF
CDR3nt: TGTGCCAGCAAGGCAGGGACGAGCAATCAGCCCCAGCATTTT

d_gene: TRBD1
abundance: few
j_gene: TRBJ2-7
v_gene: TRBV6-5
CDR3aa: CASSSNPGQGYEQYF
CDR3nt: TGTGCCAGCAGTTCTAACCCGGGACAGGGATACGAGCAGTACTTC

d_gene: TRBD2
abundance: NA
j_gene: TRBJ2-7
v_gene: TRBV2
CDR3aa: CASSLSTAGEYEQYF
CDR3nt: TGTGCCAGCAGTCTCTCAACAGCGGGGGAATACGAGCAGTACTTC

d_gene: NA
abundance: NA
j_gene: TRBJ2-7
v_gene: TRBV7-2
CDR3aa: CASTPLGGAIYEQYF
CDR3nt: TGTGCCAGCACCCCACTGGGCGGGGCAATCTACGAGCAGTACTTC

d_gene: NA
abundance: many
j_gene: TRBJ1-5
v_gene: TRBV10-3
CDR3aa: CAISDGKQNANQPQHF
CDR3nt: TGTGCCATCAGTGATGGTAAACAGAACGCAAATCAGCCCCAGCATTTT

d_gene: NA
abundance: many
j_gene: TRBJ2-5
v_gene: TRBV6-2/TRBV6-3
CDR3aa: CASSYSGESLSETQYF
CDR3nt: TGTGCCAGCAGTTACTCGGGGGAGTCCCTCTCAGAGACCCAGTACTTC

d_gene: TRBD2
abundance: few
j_gene: TRBJ2-7
v_gene: TRBV12-3/TRBV12-4
CDR3aa: CASSLPSGLEQYF
CDR3nt: TGTGCCAGCAGTTTGCCTAGCGGTCTCGAGCAGTACTTC

d_gene: NA
abundance: many
j_gene: TRBJ2-7
v_gene: TRBV28
CDR3aa: CASSNDDYEQYF
CDR3nt: TGTGCCAGCTCGAACGACGACTACGAGCAGTACTTC

d_gene: NA
abundance: NA
j_gene: TRBJ2-3
v_gene: TRBV7-8
CDR3aa: CASSPVPGRGRDTQYF
CDR3nt: TGTGCCAGCAGCCCAGTCCCTGGCAGGGGGAGGGATACGCAGTATTTT

d_gene: TRBD2
abundance: few
j_gene: TRBJ2-4
v_gene: TRBV7-2
CDR3aa: CASSPGLAALAKNIQYF
CDR3nt: TGTGCCAGCAGTCCCGGACTAGCGGCACTAGCCAAAAACATTCAGTACTTC

d_gene: TRBD2
abundance: many
j_gene: TRBJ2-3
v_gene: TRBV7-9
CDR3aa: CASSLTSGMRDTQYF
CDR3nt: TGTGCCAGCAGCTTAACGAGCGGGATGCGAGATACGCAGTATTTT

d_gene: TRBD1
abundance: few
j_gene: TRBJ2-5
v_gene: TRBV4-1
CDR3aa: CASSQVGTGIGTQYF
CDR3nt: TGCGCCAGCAGCCAAGTAGGGACAGGGATTGGGACCCAGTACTTC

d_gene: TRBD2
abundance: NA
j_gene: TRBJ2-3
v_gene: TRBV30
CDR3aa: CACRSREGRGMGTDTQYF
CDR3nt: TGTGCCTGCCGATCGCGGGAGGGGAGGGGGATGGGCACAGATACGCAGTATTTT

d_gene: TRBD1
abundance: few
j_gene: TRBJ1-6
v_gene: TRBV20-1
CDR3aa: CSAGQGQNSPLHF
CDR3nt: TGCAGTGCTGGCCAGGGACAGAATTCACCCCTCCACTTT

d_gene: TRBD1
abundance: many
j_gene: TRBJ1-5
v_gene: TRBV5-1
CDR3aa: CASSLGDRGDQPQHF
CDR3nt: TGCGCCAGCAGCTTGGGGGACAGGGGTGATCAGCCCCAGCATTTT